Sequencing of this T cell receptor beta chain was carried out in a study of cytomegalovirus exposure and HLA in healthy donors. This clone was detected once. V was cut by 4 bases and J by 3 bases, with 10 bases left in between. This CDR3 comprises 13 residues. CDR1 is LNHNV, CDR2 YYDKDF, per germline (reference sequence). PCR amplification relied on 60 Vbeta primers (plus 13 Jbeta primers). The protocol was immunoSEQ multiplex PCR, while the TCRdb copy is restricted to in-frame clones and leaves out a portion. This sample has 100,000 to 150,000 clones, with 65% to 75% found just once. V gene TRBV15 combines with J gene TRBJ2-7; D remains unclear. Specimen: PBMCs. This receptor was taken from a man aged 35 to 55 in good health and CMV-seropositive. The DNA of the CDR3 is TGTGCCACCAGCACTAACCCAGGCTACGAGCAGTACTTC. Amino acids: CATSTNPGYEQYF.